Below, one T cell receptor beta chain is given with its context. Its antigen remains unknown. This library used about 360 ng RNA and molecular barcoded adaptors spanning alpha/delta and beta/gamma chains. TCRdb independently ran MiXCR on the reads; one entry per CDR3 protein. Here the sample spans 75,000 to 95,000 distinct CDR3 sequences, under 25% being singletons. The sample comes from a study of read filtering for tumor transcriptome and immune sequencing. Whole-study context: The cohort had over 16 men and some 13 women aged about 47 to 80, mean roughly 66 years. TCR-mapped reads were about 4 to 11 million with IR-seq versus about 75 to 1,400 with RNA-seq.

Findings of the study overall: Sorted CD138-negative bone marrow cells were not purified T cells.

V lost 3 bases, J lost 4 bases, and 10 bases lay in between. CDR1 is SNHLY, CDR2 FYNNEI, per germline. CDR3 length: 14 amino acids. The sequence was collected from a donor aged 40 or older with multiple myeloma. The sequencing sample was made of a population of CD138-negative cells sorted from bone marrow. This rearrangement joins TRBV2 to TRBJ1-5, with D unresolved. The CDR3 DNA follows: TGTGCCAGCAGTGAGAGGAGGTCGAATCAGCCCCAGCATTTT. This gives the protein CASSERRSNQPQHF.